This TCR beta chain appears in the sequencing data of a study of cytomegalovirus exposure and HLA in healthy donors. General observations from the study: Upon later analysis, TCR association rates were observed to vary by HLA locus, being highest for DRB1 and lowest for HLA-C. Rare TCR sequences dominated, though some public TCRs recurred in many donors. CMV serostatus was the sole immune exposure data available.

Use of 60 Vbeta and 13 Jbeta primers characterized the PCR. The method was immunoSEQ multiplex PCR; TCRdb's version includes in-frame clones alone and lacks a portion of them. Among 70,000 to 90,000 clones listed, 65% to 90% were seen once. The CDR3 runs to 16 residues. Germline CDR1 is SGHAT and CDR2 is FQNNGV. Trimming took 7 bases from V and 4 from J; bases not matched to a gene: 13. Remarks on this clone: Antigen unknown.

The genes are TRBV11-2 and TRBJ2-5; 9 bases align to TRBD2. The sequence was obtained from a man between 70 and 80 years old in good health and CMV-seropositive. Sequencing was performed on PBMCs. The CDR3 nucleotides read TGTGCCAGCACCCCTGGGGCTAGCGGGGCGGGAGAGACCCAGTACTTC. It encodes CASTPGASGAGETQYF.